This T cell receptor (beta chain) was profiled in a study of T cells in Graves' hyperthyroidism and ophthalmopathy. The study's findings and limits: Most thyroid clonotypes that were expanded above 0.001 also turned up in blood. It was a median around 6 months before onset that the model predicted ophthalmopathy.

TCR beta CDR3 regions were amplified from RNA transcripts. The TCR CDR3 first-round RT-PCR relied on the HTBI primer set. MiXCR, applied by TCRdb to the multiplex PCR reads, yields one record per CDR3 protein. Of 50,000 to 75,000 distinct CDR3 sequences in the sample, roughly 50% are singletons; the top ten hold around 12%. Comments on this clonotype: What it binds is not known.

This clonotype was sampled from a woman in her thirties with Graves' ophthalmopathy. The sample comprised blood.

The DNA of the CDR3 is TGCGCCAGCCAAGATCGGACTAGCGGGAGTTACAATGAGCAGTTCTTC. Amino acids: CASQDRTSGSYNEQFF. The chain is built from TRBV10-2 and TRBJ2-1; 13 bases line up with TRBD2. This CDR3 is 16 amino acids long. The trim removed 8 bases at V and 4 bases at J, leaving 8 bases unmatched. Germline CDR1 is WSHSY and CDR2 is SAAADI.